This T cell receptor beta chain came from a study of tumor-infiltrating lymphocytes in primary liver carcinoma. Study context: Stage T1-T3 N0M0 tumors spanned roughly 4.2 to 10 cm.

V lost 9 bases to trimming and J lost 1 base; unmatched junction nucleotides: 11. The CDR3 loop spans 16 amino acids. Germline V gene lookup returns CDR1 SGHAT and CDR2 FQNNGV. The investigators made TCR beta cDNA from around 530 ng total RNA, using a constant-region primer. A slightly modified ARM-PCR protocol with three nested multiplex PCR rounds produced these TCR beta libraries. Rounds one and two of PCR, each of roughly 10 cycles, were primed with TRBV1-TRBV30 forward primers and a C-beta reverse primer. TCRdb re-analysed the multiplex PCR reads in MiXCR, keeping a single row per CDR3 protein. This table holds about 120,000 distinct CDR3 sequences, around 60% found once. DNA and RNA were both co-extracted from approximately 20-30 mg of bulk tissue that had not been sorted. Surgery removed the patients' primary liver carcinoma.

The sequencing sample was made of liver tumor tissue from sampling region 1. As for subset: tumor region T1, superior pole. This receptor was taken from a woman aged 55-75 years with primary liver carcinoma and hepatitis B virus infection. The V gene is TRBV11-2, the J gene TRBJ2-2, with TRBD1 identical over 7 bases. The DNA of the CDR3 is TGTGCCAGTAACTCCCCGACAGGGAAGAACACCGGGGAGCTGTTTTTT. Amino acid sequence: CASNSPTGKNTGELFF. The variable domain in full, completed from reference TRBV11-2 and TRBJ2-2, reads EAGVAQSPRYKIIEKRQSVAFWCNPISGHATLYWYQQILGQGPKLLIQFQNNGVVDDSQLPKDRFSAERLKGVDSTLKIQPAKLEDSAVYLCASNSPTGKNTGELFFGEGSRLTVL.